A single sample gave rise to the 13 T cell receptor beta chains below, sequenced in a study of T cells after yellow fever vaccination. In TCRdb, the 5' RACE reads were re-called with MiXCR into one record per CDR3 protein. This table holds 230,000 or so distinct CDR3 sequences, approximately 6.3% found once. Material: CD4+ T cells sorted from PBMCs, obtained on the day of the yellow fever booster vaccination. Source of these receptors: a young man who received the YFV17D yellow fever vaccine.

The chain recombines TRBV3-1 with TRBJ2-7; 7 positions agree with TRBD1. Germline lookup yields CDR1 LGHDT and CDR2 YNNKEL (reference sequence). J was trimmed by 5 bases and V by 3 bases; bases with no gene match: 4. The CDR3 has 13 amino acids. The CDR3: CASSQYRGDEQYF. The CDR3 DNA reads TGTGCCAGCAGCCAGTACAGGGGAGACGAGCAGTACTTC.

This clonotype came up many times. CDR3 residues: CASSTQAGQETQYF. The CDR3 DNA reads as TGTGCCAGCAGCACTCAGGCTGGCCAAGAGACCCAGTACTTC. The V gene is TRBV7-6, the J gene TRBJ2-5, with D unresolved. Trimming took 5 bases from V and 1 from J, leaving 11 bases between them. Germline-derived CDR1 and CDR2 are SGHVS and FNYEAQ. The CDR3 extends over 14 amino acids.

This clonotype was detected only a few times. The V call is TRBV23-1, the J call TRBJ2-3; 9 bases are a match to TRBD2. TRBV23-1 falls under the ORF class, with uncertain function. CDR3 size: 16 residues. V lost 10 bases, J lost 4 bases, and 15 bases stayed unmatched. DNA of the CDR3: TGCGCCAACACGCCGGGGGTTAGCGGGAGTTCAGATACGCAGTATTTT. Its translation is CANTPGVSGSSDTQYF.

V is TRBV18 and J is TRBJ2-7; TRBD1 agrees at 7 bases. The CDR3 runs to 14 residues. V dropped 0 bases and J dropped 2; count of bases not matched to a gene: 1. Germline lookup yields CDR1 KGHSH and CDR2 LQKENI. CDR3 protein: CASSPPQGAYEQYF. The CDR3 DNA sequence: TGTGCCAGCTCACCACCCCAGGGGGCCTACGAGCAGTACTTC.

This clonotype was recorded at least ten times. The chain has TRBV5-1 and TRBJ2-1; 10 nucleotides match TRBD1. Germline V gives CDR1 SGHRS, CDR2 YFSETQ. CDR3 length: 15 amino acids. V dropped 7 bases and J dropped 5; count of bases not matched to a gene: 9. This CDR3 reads CASGKTGGANNEQFF. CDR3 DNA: TGCGCCAGCGGTAAGACAGGGGGCGCCAACAATGAGCAGTTCTTC.

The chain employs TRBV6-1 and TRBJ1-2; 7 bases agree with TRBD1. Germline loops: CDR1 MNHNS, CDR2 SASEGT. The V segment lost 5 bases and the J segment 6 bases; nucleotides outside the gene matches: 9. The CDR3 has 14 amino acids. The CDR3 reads CASSQPQGSDGYTF. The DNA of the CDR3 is TGTGCCAGCAGTCAGCCACAGGGGTCGGATGGCTACACCTTC.

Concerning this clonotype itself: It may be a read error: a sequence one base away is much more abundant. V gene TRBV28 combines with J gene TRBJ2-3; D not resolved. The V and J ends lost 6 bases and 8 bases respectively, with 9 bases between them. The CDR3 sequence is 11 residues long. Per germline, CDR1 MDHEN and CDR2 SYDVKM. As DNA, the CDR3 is TGTGCCAGCAGGACCCTTGGTACGCAGTATTTT. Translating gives CASRTLGTQYF.

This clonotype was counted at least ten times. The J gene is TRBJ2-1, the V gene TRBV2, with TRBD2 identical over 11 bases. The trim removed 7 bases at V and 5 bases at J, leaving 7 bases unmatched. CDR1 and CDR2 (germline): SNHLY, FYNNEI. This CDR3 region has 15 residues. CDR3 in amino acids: CASNKLAGVNNEQFF. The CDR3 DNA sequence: TGTGCCAGCAATAAACTAGCGGGAGTAAACAATGAGCAGTTCTTC.

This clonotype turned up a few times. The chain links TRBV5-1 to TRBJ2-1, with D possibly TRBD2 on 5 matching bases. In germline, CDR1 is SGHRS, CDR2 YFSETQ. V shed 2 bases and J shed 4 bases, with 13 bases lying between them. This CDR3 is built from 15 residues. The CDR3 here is CASSLGLRDYNEQFF. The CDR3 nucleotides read TGCGCCAGCAGCTTAGGGTTGAGGGATTACAATGAGCAGTTCTTC.

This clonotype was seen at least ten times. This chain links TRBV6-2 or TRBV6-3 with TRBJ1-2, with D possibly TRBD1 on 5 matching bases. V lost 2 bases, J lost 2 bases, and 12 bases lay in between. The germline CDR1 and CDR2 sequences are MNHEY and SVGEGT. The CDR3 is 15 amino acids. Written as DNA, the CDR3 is TGTGCCAGCAGTTACCCGAGGGACTCCAACTATGGCTACACCTTC. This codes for CASSYPRDSNYGYTF.

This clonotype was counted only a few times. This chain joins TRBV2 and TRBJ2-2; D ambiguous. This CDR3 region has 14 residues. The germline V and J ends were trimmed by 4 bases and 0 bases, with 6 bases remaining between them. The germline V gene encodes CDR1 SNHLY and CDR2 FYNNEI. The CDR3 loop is CASSGLPNTGELFF. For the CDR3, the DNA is TGTGCCAGCAGTGGACTTCCGAACACCGGGGAGCTGTTTTTT.

CDR3 in DNA: TGTGCCAGTAGTAGTCAAGGGGATGGGTGGAATGAGCAGTTCTTC. Its protein is CASSSQGDGWNEQFF. V is TRBV19 and J is TRBJ2-1; weak D call: TRBD1 (5 bases). Germline lookup yields CDR1 LNHDA and CDR2 SQIVND (reference sequence). This CDR3 is built from 15 residues. The V end lost 4 bases, the J end lost 7 bases, and 17 bases lay between the germline ends.

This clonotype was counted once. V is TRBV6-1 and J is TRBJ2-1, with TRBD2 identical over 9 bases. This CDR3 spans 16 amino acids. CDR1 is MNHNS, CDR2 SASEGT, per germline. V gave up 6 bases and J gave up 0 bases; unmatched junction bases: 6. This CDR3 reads CASRKAGGTSYNEQFF. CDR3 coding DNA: TGTGCCAGCAGAAAGGCGGGAGGGACCTCCTACAATGAGCAGTTCTTC.